This TCR beta chain was sequenced during a study of T cells after yellow fever vaccination. Study context: SMART-Seq v4 Ultra Low Input served to prepare low-cell-number fractions.

Findings and caveats of the study: It was the secondary response that reached its peak faster, day 5 versus 15, but it was weaker.

UMIs were added to TCR cDNA along with a universal primer site when it was made by 5'RACE template switching. TCRdb re-derived calls from the 5' RACE reads in MiXCR, one entry per CDR3 protein. The sample records under 600,000 distinct CDR3 sequences, around a fifth being singletons. As regards this clonotype: The antigen is undetermined.

The CDR3 totals 18 residues. Germline CDR1 and CDR2: MGHRA and YSYEKL. The V gene end was trimmed by 1 base and the J gene end by 2 bases; junction bases not matched to a gene: 13. This specimen was PBMCs, taken less than 25 days after the first yellow fever vaccination. This clonotype was obtained from a man between 18 and 35 years old who received the YFV17D yellow fever vaccine. This rearrangement joins TRBV4-1 to TRBJ2-5, with 7 bases fitting TRBD2. The CDR3 here is CASSQGPGASGLQETQYF. The CDR3 DNA reads TGCGCCAGCAGCCAAGGTCCCGGGGCTAGCGGACTTCAAGAGACCCAGTACTTC.